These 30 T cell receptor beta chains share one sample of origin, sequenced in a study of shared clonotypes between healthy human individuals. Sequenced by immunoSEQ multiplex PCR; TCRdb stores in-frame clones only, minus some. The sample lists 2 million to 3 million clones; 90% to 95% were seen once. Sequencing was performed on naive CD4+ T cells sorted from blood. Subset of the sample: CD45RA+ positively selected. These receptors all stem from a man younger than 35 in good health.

CDR3 in DNA: TGTGCCAGCAGCCGAGACAGGCACACTGAAGCTTTCTTT. Its protein is CASSRDRHTEAFF. The chain employs TRBV11-2 and TRBJ1-1, with a weak D call TRBD1 (6 bases). Germline V gene lookup returns CDR1 SGHAT and CDR2 FQNNGV. Trimming pared 5 bases from V and 3 bases from J, leaving 10 bases between. The CDR3 is made up of 13 amino acids.

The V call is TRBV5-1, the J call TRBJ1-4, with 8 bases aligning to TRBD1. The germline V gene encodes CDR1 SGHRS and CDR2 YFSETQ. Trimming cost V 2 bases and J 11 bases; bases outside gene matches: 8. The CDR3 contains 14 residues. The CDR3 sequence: CASSLTGGNWKLFF. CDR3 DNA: TGCGCCAGCAGCTTAACAGGGGGAAATTGGAAACTGTTTTTT.

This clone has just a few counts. CDR3 sequence: CASTTWEQPQHF. In DNA form, the CDR3 reads TGTGCCAGCACCACGTGGGAGCAGCCCCAGCATTTT. This rearrangement joins TRBV6-6 to TRBJ1-5; no firm D call. V was cut by 7 bases and J by 7 bases, with 11 bases left in between. Germline CDR1 MNHNY, CDR2 SVGAGI (reference sequence). This CDR3 comprises 12 residues.

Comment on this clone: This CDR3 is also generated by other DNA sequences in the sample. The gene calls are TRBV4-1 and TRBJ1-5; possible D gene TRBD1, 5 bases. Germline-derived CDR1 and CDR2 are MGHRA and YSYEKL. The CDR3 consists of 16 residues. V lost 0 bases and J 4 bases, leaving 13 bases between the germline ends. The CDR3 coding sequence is TGCGCCAGCAGCCAAGATCGGGGACGGGGAAATCAGCCCCAGCATTTT. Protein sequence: CASSQDRGRGNQPQHF.

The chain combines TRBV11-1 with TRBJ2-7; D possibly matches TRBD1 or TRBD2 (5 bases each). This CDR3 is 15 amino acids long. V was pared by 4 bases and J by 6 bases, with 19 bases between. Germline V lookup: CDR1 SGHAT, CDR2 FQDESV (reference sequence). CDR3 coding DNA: TGTGCCAGCAGCTCATTGAGAGGGGTATCGGGCGAGCAGTACTTC. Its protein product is CASSSLRGVSGEQYF.

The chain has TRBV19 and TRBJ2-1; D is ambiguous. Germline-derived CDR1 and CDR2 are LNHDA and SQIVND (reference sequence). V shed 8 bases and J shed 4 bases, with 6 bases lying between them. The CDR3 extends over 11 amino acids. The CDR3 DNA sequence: TGTGCCAGTCACTCGTACAATGAGCAGTTCTTC. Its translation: CASHSYNEQFF.

The CDR3 DNA is TGTGCTAGTGCTCCCCGAGTCGTACCCTACAATGAGCAGTTCTTC. It yields the protein CASAPRVVPYNEQFF. The genes are TRBV12-5 and TRBJ2-1; D gene ambiguous. Germline V gene lookup returns CDR1 LGHNT and CDR2 FRNRAP. Trimming removed 7 bases at V and 2 bases at J, with 15 bases between. The CDR3 length is 15 residues.

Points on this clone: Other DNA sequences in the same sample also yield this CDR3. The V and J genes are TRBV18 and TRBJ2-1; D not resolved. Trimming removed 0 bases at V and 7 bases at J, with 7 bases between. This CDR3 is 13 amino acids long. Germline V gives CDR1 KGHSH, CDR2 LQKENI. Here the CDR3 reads CASSPPARNEQFF. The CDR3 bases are TGTGCCAGCTCACCACCCGCTCGGAATGAGCAGTTCTTC.

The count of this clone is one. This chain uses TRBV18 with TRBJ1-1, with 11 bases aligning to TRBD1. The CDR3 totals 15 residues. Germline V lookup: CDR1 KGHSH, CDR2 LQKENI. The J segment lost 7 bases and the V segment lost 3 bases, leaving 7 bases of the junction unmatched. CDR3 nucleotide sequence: TGTGCCAGCTCACCGCAGGGACAGGGGGGCAGTGAAGCTTTCTTT. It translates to CASSPQGQGGSEAFF.

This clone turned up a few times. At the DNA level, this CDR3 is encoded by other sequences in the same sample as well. The CDR3 sequence: CASRAGTAYNEQFF. CDR3 in DNA: TGCGCCAGCAGGGCCGGGACAGCCTACAATGAGCAGTTCTTC. This rearrangement joins TRBV5-1 to TRBJ2-1, with 7 bases fitting TRBD1. The CDR3 loop spans 14 amino acids. CDR1 and CDR2 from the germline V gene are SGHRS and YFSETQ. The junction had 4 bases not matched to a gene; V was cut back by 5 bases and J by 2 bases.

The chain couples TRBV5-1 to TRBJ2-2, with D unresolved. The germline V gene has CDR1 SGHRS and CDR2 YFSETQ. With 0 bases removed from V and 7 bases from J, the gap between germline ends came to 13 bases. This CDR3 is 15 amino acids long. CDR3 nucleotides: TGCGCCAGCAGCTTGGTCCGGCAGGACGTCGGGGAGCTGTTTTTT. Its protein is CASSLVRQDVGELFF.

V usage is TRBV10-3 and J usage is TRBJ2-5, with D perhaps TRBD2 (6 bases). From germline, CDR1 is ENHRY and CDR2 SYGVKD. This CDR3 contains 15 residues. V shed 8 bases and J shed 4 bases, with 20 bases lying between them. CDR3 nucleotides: TGTGCCATCTCCCGTGGGGGGTCACAATTAGAGACCCAGTACTTC. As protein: CAISRGGSQLETQYF.

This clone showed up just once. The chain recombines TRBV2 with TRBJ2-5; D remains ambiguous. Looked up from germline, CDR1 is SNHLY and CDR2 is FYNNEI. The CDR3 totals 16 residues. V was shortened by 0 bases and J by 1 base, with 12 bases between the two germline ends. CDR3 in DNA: TGTGCCAGCAGTGAAGCGCGACACACCGCCCAAGAGACCCAGTACTTC. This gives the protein CASSEARHTAQETQYF.

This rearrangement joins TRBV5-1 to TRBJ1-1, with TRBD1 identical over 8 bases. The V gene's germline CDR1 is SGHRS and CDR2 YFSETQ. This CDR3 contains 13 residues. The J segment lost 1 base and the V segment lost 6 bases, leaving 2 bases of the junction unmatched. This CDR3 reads CASKGTGNTEAFF. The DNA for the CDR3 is TGCGCCAGCAAAGGGACAGGGAACACTGAAGCTTTCTTT.

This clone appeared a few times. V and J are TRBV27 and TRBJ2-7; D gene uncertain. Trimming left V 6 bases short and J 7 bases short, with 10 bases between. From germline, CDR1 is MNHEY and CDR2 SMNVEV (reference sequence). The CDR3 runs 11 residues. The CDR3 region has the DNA TGTGCCAGCAGCCGGCAATGGGAGCAGTACTTC. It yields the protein CASSRQWEQYF.

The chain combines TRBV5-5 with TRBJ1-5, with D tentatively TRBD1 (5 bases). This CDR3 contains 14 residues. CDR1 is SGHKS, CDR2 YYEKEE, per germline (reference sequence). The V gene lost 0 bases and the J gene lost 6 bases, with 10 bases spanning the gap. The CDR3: CASSLAVGTQPQHF. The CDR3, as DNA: TGTGCCAGCAGCTTGGCTGTAGGGACTCAGCCCCAGCATTTT.

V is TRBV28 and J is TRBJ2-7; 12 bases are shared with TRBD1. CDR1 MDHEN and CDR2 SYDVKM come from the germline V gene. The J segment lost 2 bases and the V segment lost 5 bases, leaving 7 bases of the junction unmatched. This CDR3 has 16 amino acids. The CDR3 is CASSGSGTGGPYEQYF. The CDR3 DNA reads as TGTGCCAGCAGTGGATCCGGGACAGGGGGCCCCTACGAGCAGTACTTC. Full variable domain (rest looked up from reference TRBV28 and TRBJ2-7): DVKVTQSSRYLVKRTGEKVFLECVQDMDHENMFWYRQDPGLGLRLIYFSYDVKMKEKGDIPEGYSVSREKKERFSLILESASTNQTSMYLCASSGSGTGGPYEQYFGPGTRLTVT.

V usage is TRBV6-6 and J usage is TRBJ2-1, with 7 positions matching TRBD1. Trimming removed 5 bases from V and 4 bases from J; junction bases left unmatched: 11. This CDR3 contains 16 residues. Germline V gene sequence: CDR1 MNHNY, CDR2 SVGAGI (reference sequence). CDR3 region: CASSPSRQGPYNEQFF. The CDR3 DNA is TGTGCCAGCAGTCCTTCCCGACAGGGACCTTACAATGAGCAGTTCTTC.

CDR3 DNA sequence: TGCGCCAGCCGGATTCCGGGACCAGCTGGCAATGAGCAGTTCTTC. Protein sequence: CASRIPGPAGNEQFF. This chain links TRBV5-1 with TRBJ2-1; D might be TRBD1 or TRBD2, each matching 5 bases. Germline V gene data show CDR1 as SGHRS and CDR2 as YFSETQ. CDR3 length: 15 amino acids. V lost 7 bases and J 6 bases, leaving 20 bases between the germline ends.

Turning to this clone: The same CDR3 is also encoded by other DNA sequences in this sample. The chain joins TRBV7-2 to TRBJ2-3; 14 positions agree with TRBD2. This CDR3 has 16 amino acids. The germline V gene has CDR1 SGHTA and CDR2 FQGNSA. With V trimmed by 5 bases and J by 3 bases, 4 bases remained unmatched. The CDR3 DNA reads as TGTGCCAGCAGCCTCGGGACTAGCGGGAGTACAGATACGCAGTATTTT. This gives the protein CASSLGTSGSTDTQYF.

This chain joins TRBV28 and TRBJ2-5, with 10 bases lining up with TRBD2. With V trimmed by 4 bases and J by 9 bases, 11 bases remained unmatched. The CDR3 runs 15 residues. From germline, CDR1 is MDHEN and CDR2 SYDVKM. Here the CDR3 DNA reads TGTGCCAGCAGTTCTAGCGGGGGTGTTCCTCAGGCCCAGTACTTC. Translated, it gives CASSSSGGVPQAQYF.

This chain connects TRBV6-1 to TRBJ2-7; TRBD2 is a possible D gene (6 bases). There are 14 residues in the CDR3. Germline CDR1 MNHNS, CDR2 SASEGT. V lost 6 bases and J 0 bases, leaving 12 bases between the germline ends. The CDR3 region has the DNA TGTGCCAGCAGGCCGGGACTCAGCTCCTACGAGCAGTACTTC. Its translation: CASRPGLSSYEQYF.

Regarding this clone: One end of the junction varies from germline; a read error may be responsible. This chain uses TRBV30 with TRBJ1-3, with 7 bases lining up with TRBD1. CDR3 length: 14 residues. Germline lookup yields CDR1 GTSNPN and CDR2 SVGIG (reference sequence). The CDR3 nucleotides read TGTGCCTCAATACAGGGGTACTCTGGAAACATCATATATTTT. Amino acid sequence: CASIQGYSGNIIYF.

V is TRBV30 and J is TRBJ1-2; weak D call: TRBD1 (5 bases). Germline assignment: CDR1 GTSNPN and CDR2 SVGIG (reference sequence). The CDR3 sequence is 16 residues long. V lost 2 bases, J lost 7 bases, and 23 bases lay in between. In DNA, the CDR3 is TGTGCCTGGAGTAGTTCCTCCCGGACACTAGGAAGTGGCTACACCTTC. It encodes CAWSSSSRTLGSGYTF.

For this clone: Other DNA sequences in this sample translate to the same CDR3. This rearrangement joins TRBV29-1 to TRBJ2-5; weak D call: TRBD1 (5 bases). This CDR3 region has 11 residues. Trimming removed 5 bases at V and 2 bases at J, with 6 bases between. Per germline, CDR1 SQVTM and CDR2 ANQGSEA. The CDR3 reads CSVRQQETQYF. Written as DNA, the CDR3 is TGCAGCGTTCGACAGCAAGAGACCCAGTACTTC.

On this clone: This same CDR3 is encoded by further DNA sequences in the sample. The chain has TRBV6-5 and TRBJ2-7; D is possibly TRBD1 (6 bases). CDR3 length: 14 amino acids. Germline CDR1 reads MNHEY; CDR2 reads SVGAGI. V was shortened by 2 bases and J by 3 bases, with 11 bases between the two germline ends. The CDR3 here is CASSYGGRGYEQYF. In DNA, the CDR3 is TGTGCCAGCAGTTACGGGGGCAGGGGCTACGAGCAGTACTTC.

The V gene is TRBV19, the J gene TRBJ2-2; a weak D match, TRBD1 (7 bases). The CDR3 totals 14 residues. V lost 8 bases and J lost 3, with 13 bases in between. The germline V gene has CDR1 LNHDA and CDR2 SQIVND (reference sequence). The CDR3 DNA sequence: TGTGCCAGTTTCACAGGGGACTACACCGGGGAGCTGTTTTTT. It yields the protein CASFTGDYTGELFF.

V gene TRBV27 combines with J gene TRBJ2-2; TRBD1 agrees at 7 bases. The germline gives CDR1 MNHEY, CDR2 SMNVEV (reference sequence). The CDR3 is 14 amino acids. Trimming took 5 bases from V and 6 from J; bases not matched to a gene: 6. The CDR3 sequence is CASSPGTVPGELFF. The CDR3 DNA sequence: TGTGCCAGCAGTCCTGGGACAGTTCCCGGGGAGCTGTTTTTT.

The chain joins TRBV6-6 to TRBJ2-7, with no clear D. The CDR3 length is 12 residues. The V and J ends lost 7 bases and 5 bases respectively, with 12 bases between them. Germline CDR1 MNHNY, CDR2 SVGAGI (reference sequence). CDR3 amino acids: CASKRFGDEQYF. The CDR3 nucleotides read TGTGCCAGCAAAAGGTTCGGCGACGAGCAGTACTTC.

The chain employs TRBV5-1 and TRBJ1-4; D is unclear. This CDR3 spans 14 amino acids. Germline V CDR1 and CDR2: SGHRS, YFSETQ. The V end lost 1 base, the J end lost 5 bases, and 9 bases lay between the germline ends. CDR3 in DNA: TGCGCCAGCAGCTTGCAAAATCAGAATGAAAAACTGTTTTTT. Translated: CASSLQNQNEKLFF.